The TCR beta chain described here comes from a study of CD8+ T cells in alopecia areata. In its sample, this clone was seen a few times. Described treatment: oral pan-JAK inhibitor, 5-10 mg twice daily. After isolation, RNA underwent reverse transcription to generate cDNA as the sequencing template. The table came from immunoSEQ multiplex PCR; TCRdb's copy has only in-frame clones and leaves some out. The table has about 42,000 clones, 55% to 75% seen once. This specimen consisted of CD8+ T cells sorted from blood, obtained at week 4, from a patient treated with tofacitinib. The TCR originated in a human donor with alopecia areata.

CDR3 sequence: CASSATGLSYHEQFF. The DNA of the CDR3 is TGTGCCAGCAGCGCAACAGGGTTATCTTACCATGAGCAGTTCTTC. V gene TRBV7-9 combines with J gene TRBJ2-1, with D possibly matching TRBD1 (6 bases). The CDR3 sequence is 15 residues long. In germline, CDR1 is SEHNR, CDR2 FQNEAQ (reference sequence). Between the trimmed V and J ends, which lost 5 bases and 8 bases, there was a span of 19 bases.